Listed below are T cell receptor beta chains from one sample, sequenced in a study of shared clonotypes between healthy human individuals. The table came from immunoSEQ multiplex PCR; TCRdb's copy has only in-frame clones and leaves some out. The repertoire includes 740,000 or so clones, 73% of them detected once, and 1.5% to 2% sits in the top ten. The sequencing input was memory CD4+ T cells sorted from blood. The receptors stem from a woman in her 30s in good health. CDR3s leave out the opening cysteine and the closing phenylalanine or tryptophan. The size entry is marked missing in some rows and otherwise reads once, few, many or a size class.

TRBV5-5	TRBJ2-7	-	ASSKIGVGYEQY
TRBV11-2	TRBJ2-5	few	ASSLVGSEIETQY
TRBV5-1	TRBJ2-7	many	ASSTGQVYEQY
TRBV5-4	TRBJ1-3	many	ASSSGQDSGNTIY
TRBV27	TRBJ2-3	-	ASSLRRGGADTQY
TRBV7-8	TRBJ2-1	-	ASSTFSHRGLAYNEQF
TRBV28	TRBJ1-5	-	ASSSPGRNQPQH
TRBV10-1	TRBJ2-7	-	ARTLPGHPLRITYEQY
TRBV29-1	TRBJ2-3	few	SVEGGATDTQY
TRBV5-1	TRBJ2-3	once	ASSSTRGTSSTDTQY
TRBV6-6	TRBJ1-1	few	ASSWDRGSEAF
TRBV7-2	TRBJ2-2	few	ASSVQGATNTGELF
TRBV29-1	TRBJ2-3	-	SVEQGLFTDTQY
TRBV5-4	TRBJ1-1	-	ASSPSPGANTEAF
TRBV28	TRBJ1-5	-	ASSLPDVDQPQH
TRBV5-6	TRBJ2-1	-	ASSLPRDQKDEQF
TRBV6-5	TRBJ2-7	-	ASSYAGGNYEQY
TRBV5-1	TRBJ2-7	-	ASSLVLDRGTEQY
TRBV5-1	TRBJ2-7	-	ASSMSGGSYEQY
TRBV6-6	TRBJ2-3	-	ASSPRIAGVEDTQY
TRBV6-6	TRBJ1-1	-	ASSYSPAGRTEAF
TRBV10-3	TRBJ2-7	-	AISEFLAGGPPYEQY
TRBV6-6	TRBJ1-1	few	ASNSRYRGEAF